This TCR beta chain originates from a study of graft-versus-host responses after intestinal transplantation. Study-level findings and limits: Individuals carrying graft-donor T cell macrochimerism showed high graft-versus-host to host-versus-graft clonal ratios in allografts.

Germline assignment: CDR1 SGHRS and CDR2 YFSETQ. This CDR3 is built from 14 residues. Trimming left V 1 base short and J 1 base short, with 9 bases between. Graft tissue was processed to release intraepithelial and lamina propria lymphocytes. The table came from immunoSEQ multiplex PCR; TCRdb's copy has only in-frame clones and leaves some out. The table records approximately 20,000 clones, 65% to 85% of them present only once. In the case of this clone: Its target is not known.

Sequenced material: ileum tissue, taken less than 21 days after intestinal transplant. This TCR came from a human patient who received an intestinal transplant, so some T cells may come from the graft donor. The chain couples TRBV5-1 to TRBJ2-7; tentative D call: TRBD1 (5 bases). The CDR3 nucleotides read TGCGCCAGCAGCTTGACAGGATCTTCCTACGAGCAGTACTTC. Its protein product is CASSLTGSSYEQYF.